The 4 T cell receptor beta chains below all came from one sample that was sequenced in a study of T-cell memory formation after mild COVID-19. TCRdb used MiXCR to reprocess the 5' RACE reads, holding one entry per CDR3 protein. The profile shows approximately 89,000 distinct CDR3 sequences, about 13% of them singletons. Sample: PBMCs or a T cell subset sorted from them (not recorded which). Receptors were obtained from a man between 18 and 29 years old who had mild COVID-19 (a few samples of this study predate the infection). Cell type and time point are not known.

This clonotype was seen repeatedly, ten times or more. V usage is TRBV7-2 and J usage is TRBJ2-1, with D perhaps TRBD1 (5 bases). With 6 bases removed from V and 0 bases from J, the gap between germline ends came to 12 bases. Germline-derived CDR1 and CDR2 are SGHTA and FQGNSA. This CDR3 contains 15 residues. The CDR3 bases are TGTGCCAGCAGAATAGGGGCGGCCTCCTACAATGAGCAGTTCTTC. Translated, it gives CASRIGAASYNEQFF.

This clonotype was counted between two and nine times. The CDR3 nucleotides read TGTGCCGTCGACGGGGACAAAAACACCGGGGAGCTGTTTTTT. It yields the protein CAVDGDKNTGELFF. The chain combines TRBV7-9 with TRBJ2-2; tentative D call: TRBD1 (6 bases). V was shortened by 11 bases and J by 2 bases, with 15 bases between the two germline ends. Germline CDR1 is SEHNR and CDR2 is FQNEAQ (reference sequence). There are 14 residues in the CDR3.

Only a few counts were recorded for this clonotype. The J gene is TRBJ2-1, the V gene TRBV5-1; D perhaps matches TRBD1 (5 bases). The germline CDR1 and CDR2 sequences are SGHRS and YFSETQ. V lost 1 base to trimming and J lost 0 bases, with 8 bases between them. CDR3 length: 15 amino acids. The CDR3 sequence is CASSLTGSSYNEQFF. The CDR3 DNA reads TGCGCCAGCAGCTTGACAGGTAGCTCCTACAATGAGCAGTTCTTC.

This clonotype came up a few times. The CDR3 spells CSVGSSGANVLTF. CDR3 in DNA: TGCAGCGTTGGAAGCTCTGGGGCCAACGTCCTGACTTTC. J is TRBJ2-6 and V is TRBV29-1; no clear D gene. V was cut by 4 bases and J by 0 bases, with 4 bases left in between. The CDR3 sequence is 13 residues long. CDR1 and CDR2 from the germline V gene are SQVTM and ANQGSEA.